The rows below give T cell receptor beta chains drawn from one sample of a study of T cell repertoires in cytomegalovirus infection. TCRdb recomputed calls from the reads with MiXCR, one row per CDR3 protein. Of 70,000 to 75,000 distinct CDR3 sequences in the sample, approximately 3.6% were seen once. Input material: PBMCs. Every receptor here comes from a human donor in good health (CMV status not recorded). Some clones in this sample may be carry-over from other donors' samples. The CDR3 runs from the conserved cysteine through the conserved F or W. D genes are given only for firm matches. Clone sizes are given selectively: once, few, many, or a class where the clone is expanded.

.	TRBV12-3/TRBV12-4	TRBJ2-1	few	CASSLDVGPHNEQFF	TGTGCCAGCAGTTTAGATGTGGGCCCCCACAATGAGCAGTTCTTC
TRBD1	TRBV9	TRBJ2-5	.	CASSTGQAETQYF	TGTGCCAGCAGCACCGGACAGGCAGAGACCCAGTACTTC
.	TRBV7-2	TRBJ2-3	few	CASSLPPTVARYTDTQYF	TGTGCCAGCAGCTTACCCCCGACTGTAGCGAGATACACAGATACGCAGTATTTT
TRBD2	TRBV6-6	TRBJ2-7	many	CASRTSGLYEQYF	TGTGCCAGCAGGACTAGCGGCCTCTACGAGCAGTACTTC
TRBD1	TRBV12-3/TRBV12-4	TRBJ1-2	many	CASTIDRGGYTF	TGTGCCAGCACCATCGACAGGGGTGGCTACACCTTC
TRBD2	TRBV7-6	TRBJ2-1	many	CASSFSGSGYNEQFF	TGTGCCAGCAGTTTTAGCGGGAGTGGCTACAATGAGCAGTTCTTC
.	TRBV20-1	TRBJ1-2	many	CSARSGVSGYTF	TGCAGTGCTAGGTCAGGGGTTTCCGGCTACACCTTC
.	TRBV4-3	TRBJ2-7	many	CASSQLQGVHEGLYF	TGCGCCAGCAGCCAACTACAGGGTGTGCACGAGGGGCTGTACTTC
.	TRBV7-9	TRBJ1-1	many	CASSLGRQGTEAFF	TGTGCCAGCAGCTTAGGGCGGCAAGGCACTGAAGCTTTCTTT
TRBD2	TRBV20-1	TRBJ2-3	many	CSARTSKADTQYF	TGCAGTGCCAGGACTAGCAAGGCAGATACGCAGTATTTT
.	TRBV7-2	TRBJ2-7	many	CASSLATGGEQYF	TGTGCCAGCAGCCTGGCGACAGGCGGCGAGCAGTACTTC